This T cell receptor (beta chain) was captured by sequencing in a study of OX40 agonist ivuxolimab in advanced cancers. For the study at large: A partial response was reached by three patients: one with hepatocellular carcinoma and two with cutaneous melanoma. Study observations and caveats: Certain nonresponding patients likewise had low normalized T-cell clonal expansion.

The CDR3 length is 12 residues. The V end lost 5 bases, the J end lost 9 bases, and 11 bases lay between the germline ends. Germline V gene data show CDR1 as SGHAT and CDR2 as FQNNGV. This clone is judged medium-sized (0.01 to 0.1%). Antigen specificity is unknown. Profiling relied on immunoSEQ multiplex PCR, and the TCRdb table lists in-frame clones only, not all of them. This table has about 14,000 clones, 70% to 75% appearing once. V gene TRBV11-2 combines with J gene TRBJ2-1; possible D gene TRBD2, 6 bases. The sequence came from an adult with an advanced solid tumor such as melanoma, head and neck, liver or kidney cancer. The starting material was CD4+ or CD8+ T cells sorted from blood, obtained in a trial of the OX40 agonist ivuxolimab. The CDR3, as DNA: TGTGCCAGCAGCGGGAGGAAGGGTGAGCAGTTCTTC. Translation: CASSGRKGEQFF.